Listed below are T cell receptor beta chains from one sample, sequenced in a study of control samples from healthy donors and cancer patients. The data were produced by immunoSEQ multiplex PCR, yet TCRdb's version contains in-frame clones alone and is incomplete. The table records hundreds of thousands of clones, approximately 90% of them present only once. Source material: PBMCs. These receptors originate from a man aged 35 to 55 with head and neck cancer. Each CDR3 is given without its conserved first and last residue.

cdr3_aa,v_call,j_call
ASSPSRGSGDNHEQY,TRBV19,TRBJ2-7
ASSLAAMGSGIQY,TRBV5-1,TRBJ2-4
ATSRDLGEVESPLH,TRBV15,TRBJ1-6
AWGRGGTEAF,TRBV30,TRBJ1-1
ASTTDLGIPGELF,TRBV27,TRBJ2-2
ASSWGQGNSPLH,TRBV7-8,TRBJ1-6
ASSQDWGRAGANVLT,TRBV4-2,TRBJ2-6
ASRGLAGGSQF,TRBV27,TRBJ2-1
ASSLLLGEQF,TRBV12-3/TRBV12-4,TRBJ2-1
ASSLSGSTDAQY,TRBV14,TRBJ2-3
ASSSRTSAYQETQY,TRBV9,TRBJ2-5
ASSLDHNSPLH,TRBV11-2,TRBJ1-6
ASSQEGSGRRYTQY,TRBV4-2,TRBJ2-3
ASSTSGLAGGPYNEQF,TRBV9,TRBJ2-1
ATSDLFSEETQY,TRBV24-1,TRBJ2-5